This TCR beta chain was recovered during a study of T cell responses to AZD1222 COVID-19 vaccine. Overall study findings and caveats: The study sampled repertoires only after the peak T cell response. Seropositive AZD1222 recipients at baseline numbered only five or six. White British ancestry dominated among donors, who included more females, and clonal diversity was possibly underestimated.

Assay used: immunoSEQ multiplex PCR; TCRdb lists only in-frame clones, some missing. The sample includes some 91,000 clones, 89% of them seen just once. Germline CDR1 reads MNHNY; CDR2 reads SVGAGI (reference sequence). This CDR3 comprises 12 residues. V lost 5 bases, J lost 1 base, and 5 bases lay in between. Notes on this clone: Its antigen remains unidentified.

V gene TRBV6-6 combines with J gene TRBJ1-1; D is undetermined. Sequencing used peripheral blood, obtained on day 0 of AZD1222 vaccination. The TCR sequence derives from an adult in good health. For the CDR3, the DNA is TGTGCCAGCAGTGGGAAGAACACTGAAGCTTTCTTT. Residues: CASSGKNTEAFF.